Below are 22 T cell receptor beta chains sequenced from a single sample in a study of blood T cells in healthy people across ages. Then a second PCR, running roughly 6 to 11 cycles, was carried out with a sample-barcoded 5' primer and a J-beta primer mix. Each CDR3 protein is one row after TCRdb ran MiXCR on the 5' RACE reads. Of approximately 800,000 distinct CDR3 sequences in the sample, around three fifths were seen once. The sequenced sample was blood. The receptors stem from a man aged 35-49 years in good health.

V is TRBV7-2 and J is TRBJ1-1, with 11 bases aligning to TRBD1. The CDR3 consists of 12 residues. Germline CDR1 reads SGHTA; CDR2 reads FQGNSA. The junction had 3 bases not matched to a gene; V was cut back by 4 bases and J by 11 bases. CDR3 coding DNA: TGTGCCAGCAGCTCGGACAGGGGGCAGGCTTTCTTT. It codes for CASSSDRGQAFF.

The gene calls are TRBV29-1 and TRBJ2-7; TRBD2 matches 10 bases. This CDR3 contains 19 residues. With 5 bases clipped from V and 3 bases from J, the junction kept 22 bases outside the gene matches. CDR1 is SQVTM and CDR2 is ANQGSEA in the germline V gene. CDR3: CSVRGITGTSVSQLYEQYF. The CDR3 DNA sequence: TGCAGCGTTCGGGGAATAACCGGGACTAGCGTGAGCCAACTCTACGAGCAGTACTTC.

The sample holds a few counts of this clonotype. The chain uses TRBV6-2 or TRBV6-3 and TRBJ2-5, with no clear D. This CDR3 contains 13 residues. Trimming cost V 5 bases and J 5 bases, with 12 bases left between them. Germline assignment: CDR1 MNHEY and CDR2 SVGEGT. Here the CDR3 DNA reads TGTGCCAGCAGTCATCGGAATCGGGAGACCCAGTACTTC. This translates into CASSHRNRETQYF.

This clonotype was seen a few times. The V and J genes are TRBV27 and TRBJ2-5, with D perhaps TRBD2 (6 bases). The V end was cut by 4 bases, the J end by 0 bases, with 9 bases between. Germline values: CDR1 MNHEY, CDR2 SMNVEV (reference sequence). The CDR3 runs to 14 residues. The CDR3 spells CASSYGTHQETQYF. CDR3 nucleotides: TGTGCCAGCAGTTATGGGACTCACCAAGAGACCCAGTACTTC.

This sequence joins TRBV20-1 and TRBJ2-5; D gene unclear. Trimming left V 5 bases short and J 3 bases short, with 13 bases between. Germline V lookup: CDR1 DFQATT, CDR2 SNEGSKA (reference sequence). CDR3 length: 13 amino acids. The CDR3 loop is CSALSVREETQYF. CDR3 sequence (DNA): TGCAGTGCTCTCTCGGTTCGGGAAGAGACCCAGTACTTC.

This clonotype was seen a few times. The V gene is TRBV4-3, the J gene TRBJ2-7, with D hard to call. CDR3 length: 16 amino acids. Trimming took off 0 bases at V and 1 base at J, with 13 bases between the two ends. Germline V gives CDR1 LGHNA, CDR2 YSLEER. The CDR3 region has the DNA TGCGCCAGCAGCCAAGATGTTAGACCTGGATCCTACGAGCAGTACTTC. This sequence encodes CASSQDVRPGSYEQYF.

For the CDR3, the DNA is TGTGCCAGCAGCTCCGCCGGGACAGGAGGGATAGAGACCCAGTACTTC. Translating it yields CASSSAGTGGIETQYF. V and J are TRBV11-3 and TRBJ2-5; 8 nucleotides line up with TRBD1. This CDR3 is 16 amino acids long. The ends lost 4 bases at V and 4 bases at J; junction bases unmatched: 11. Germline values: CDR1 SGHNT, CDR2 YENEEA.

This clonotype was seen more than once but under ten times. The chain joins TRBV7-2 to TRBJ1-5, with D hard to call. The V gene lost 4 bases and the J gene lost 5 bases, with 21 bases spanning the gap. Per germline, CDR1 SGHTA and CDR2 FQGNSA. The CDR3 loop spans 17 amino acids. DNA of the CDR3: TGTGCCAGCAGCTCCTCAACCGGCTCAGGATCCTATCAGCCCCAGCATTTT. It specifies CASSSSTGSGSYQPQHF.

As concerns this clonotype: One end of the junction is discordant with germline, which a read error may explain. The V gene is TRBV25-1, the J gene TRBJ1-2, with a tentative D call TRBD1 (5 bases). The CDR3 is 13 amino acids. Germline values: CDR1 MGHDK, CDR2 SYGVNS. Written as DNA, the CDR3 is TGTGCCAGCAGTGAATTCGGGGACTACGGCTACACCTTC. Its protein is CASSEFGDYGYTF.

The chain carries TRBV28 and TRBJ2-4; 11 bases are shared with TRBD1. Gene TRBJ2-7 matches the end of the DNA better, so the J call may be wrong. The length of the CDR3 is 15 residues. Germline V gene lookup returns CDR1 MDHEN and CDR2 SYDVKM. The CDR3 nucleotides are TGTGCCAGCAGTAGGACAGGGGGCGTACTGTACGAGCAGTACTTC. Residues: CASSRTGGVLYEQYF.

This sequence joins TRBV5-1 and TRBJ2-1, with 11 bases that match TRBD2. V lost 0 bases and J lost 15; bases outside the gene matches: 8. The CDR3 covers 14 residues. CDR1 and CDR2 (germline): SGHRS, YFSETQ. The CDR3 here is CASSLVLAGGEGFF. Here the CDR3 DNA reads TGCGCCAGCAGCTTGGTCCTAGCGGGAGGCGAGGGGTTCTTC.

The chain couples TRBV7-9 to TRBJ1-1; tentatively, D is TRBD1 (6 bases). This CDR3 spans 17 amino acids. The germline V gene has CDR1 SEHNR and CDR2 FQNEAQ (reference sequence). V was clipped by 5 bases and J by 4 bases, with 23 bases between them. The CDR3 bases are TGTGCCAGCAGCATCCAGCGAATCGGGGGGCAGGTCACTGAAGCTTTCTTT. It codes for CASSIQRIGGQVTEAFF.

This clonotype was found many times. This chain uses TRBV7-9 with TRBJ2-5; 8 nucleotides match TRBD1. This CDR3 contains 15 residues. Trimming took 3 bases from V and 3 from J; bases not matched to a gene: 6. Germline-derived CDR1 and CDR2 are SEHNR and FQNEAQ (reference sequence). CDR3 sequence: CASSFSPGQEETQYF. DNA for the CDR3: TGTGCCAGCAGCTTCTCGCCGGGACAGGAAGAGACCCAGTACTTC.

The V call is TRBV12-3 or TRBV12-4, the J call TRBJ2-7, with 8 bases aligning to TRBD1. The DNA end is more similar to TRBJ2-5, so the J call may be wrong. There are 13 residues in the CDR3. The CDR3 bases are TGTGCCAGCAGTTCCTGGGACAGGGAGACCCAGTACTTC. Its protein product is CASSSWDRETQYF.

V usage is TRBV7-2 and J usage is TRBJ2-5, with 9 bases lining up with TRBD2. The CDR3 covers 16 residues. Germline V CDR1 and CDR2: SGHTA, FQGNSA. The V gene end was trimmed by 5 bases and the J gene end by 5 bases; junction bases not matched to a gene: 12. The CDR3 bases are TGTGCCAGCAGCCTTCTAGCGGGACGGCGCCCCGAGACCCAGTACTTC. Protein sequence: CASSLLAGRRPETQYF. The whole variable domain, remainder taken from reference TRBV7-2 and TRBJ2-5, is GAGVSQSPSNKVTEKGKDVELRCDPISGHTALYWYRQSLGQGLEFLIYFQGNSAPDKSGLPSDRFSAERTGGSVSTLTIQRTQQEDSAVYLCASSLLAGRRPETQYFGPGTRLLVL.

The chain combines TRBV20-1 with TRBJ1-2; D unresolved. In germline, CDR1 is DFQATT, CDR2 SNEGSKA (reference sequence). The CDR3 runs 14 residues. Trimming removed 0 bases from V and 8 bases from J, with 16 bases in between. The CDR3 sequence: CSARDLVGGGGYTF. CDR3 DNA: TGCAGTGCTAGAGATCTGGTAGGCGGAGGAGGCTACACCTTC.

The chain couples TRBV29-1 to TRBJ2-2, with no clear D. Trimming pared 5 bases from V and 1 base from J, leaving 5 bases between. From germline, CDR1 is SQVTM and CDR2 ANQGSEA. The CDR3 loop spans 12 amino acids. The CDR3 DNA reads as TGCAGCGTTAATGAGAACACCGGGGAGCTGTTTTTT. It specifies CSVNENTGELFF.

This clonotype was recorded a few times. CDR3 in DNA: TGCAGTGCTATGGAGGGTAGCTCTGGGGCCAACGTCCTGACTTTC. Translated: CSAMEGSSGANVLTF. J is TRBJ2-6 and V is TRBV20-1; D may be TRBD2 (6 bases). CDR3 size: 15 residues. Germline V gives CDR1 DFQATT, CDR2 SNEGSKA (reference sequence). The V end lost 4 bases, the J end lost 0 bases, and 10 bases lay between the germline ends.

The chain couples TRBV5-1 to TRBJ2-1; 8 bases are a match to TRBD2. The J segment lost 0 bases and the V segment lost 0 bases, leaving 8 bases of the junction unmatched. This CDR3 spans 18 amino acids. Germline V gene data show CDR1 as SGHRS and CDR2 as YFSETQ. CDR3 sequence (DNA): TGCGCCAGCAGCTTGGCTGAGGGCGGGGGGAGCTCCTACAATGAGCAGTTCTTC. It specifies CASSLAEGGGSSYNEQFF.

V and J are TRBV12-3 or TRBV12-4 and TRBJ1-2; maybe TRBD1 (6 bases). The V end lost 3 bases, the J end lost 4 bases, and 15 bases lay between the germline ends. This CDR3 contains 15 residues. The CDR3 region is CASSFTGPLAYGYTF. CDR3 DNA sequence: TGTGCCAGCAGTTTTACAGGGCCACTCGCCTATGGCTACACCTTC.

The J gene is TRBJ2-1, the V gene TRBV20-1; 7 bases agree with TRBD2. Germline trimming cut 6 bases from V and 0 bases from J; bases unmatched to any gene: 8. The germline CDR1 and CDR2 sequences are DFQATT and SNEGSKA (reference sequence). There are 15 residues in the CDR3. This CDR3 reads CSARRRGSSYNEQFF. In DNA, the CDR3 is TGCAGTGCGCGGAGACGCGGGAGCTCCTACAATGAGCAGTTCTTC.

This sequence joins TRBV9 and TRBJ2-5; no clear D. The germline V gene encodes CDR1 SGDLS and CDR2 YYNGEE. Trimming removed 0 bases from V and 1 base from J, with 7 bases in between. The CDR3 has 14 amino acids. The CDR3 nucleotides are TGTGCCAGCAGCGTAGGAGTCATCCAAGAGACCCAGTACTTC. Its translation: CASSVGVIQETQYF.